The 3 T cell receptor beta chains in this list originate from one sample, sequenced in a study of shared T cell receptors in the human thymus. TCRdb's table, derived via immunoSEQ multiplex PCR, lists solely in-frame clones and lacks some. The profile shows approximately 660,000 clones, roughly 90% of them singletons. Another study also made use of these data, one on human thymus T cells.

The sequencing input was thymocytes. These receptors came from a boy under three years old with a congenital heart defect.

The chain carries TRBV4-3 and TRBJ2-7, with 8 bases fitting TRBD2. Germline loops: CDR1 LGHNA, CDR2 YSLEER. Trimming at V came to 3 bases and at J to 3 bases, leaving 10 bases not matched to a gene. CDR3 size: 16 residues. CDR3 nucleotide sequence: TGCGCCAGCAGCCATTCTTTTTCAAGCGGGAGCTACGAGCAGTACTTC. Its protein is CASSHSFSSGSYEQYF.

The V and J genes are TRBV10-1 and TRBJ2-1; 10 positions match TRBD2. Looked up from germline, CDR1 is WNHNN and CDR2 is SYGVQD (reference sequence). V was pared by 11 bases and J by 6 bases, with 10 bases of the junction left unmatched. This CDR3 has 14 residues. CDR3 sequence: CASSAAGGGNEQFF. CDR3 coding DNA: TGCGCCTCATCTGCAGCGGGAGGGGGCAATGAGCAGTTCTTC.

V usage is TRBV18 and J usage is TRBJ1-2, with D tentatively TRBD1 (5 bases). The CDR3 contains 16 residues. V lost 6 bases and J lost 3, with 20 bases in between. In germline, CDR1 is KGHSH, CDR2 LQKENI. The CDR3: CASSRDYTKGYYGYTF. The CDR3 DNA is TGTGCCAGCTCCCGGGACTACACCAAAGGGTACTATGGCTACACCTTC.